This TCR beta chain was recorded in a study of OX40 agonist ivuxolimab in advanced cancers. Overall study context: Ivuxolimab is a fully human IgG2 antibody that activates OX40 (CD134).

Broader study findings: Which antigen the expanded peripheral T cells recognized is unknown. Low normalized T-cell clonal expansion also characterized some of the nonresponders.

A word on this clone: Its antigen is currently unknown.

The method was immunoSEQ multiplex PCR; TCRdb's version includes in-frame clones alone and lacks a portion of them. The sample consists of 65,000 or so clones, approximately 92% of them appearing once. Germline CDR1 and CDR2: SGDLS and YYNGEE. This CDR3 spans 15 amino acids. V gave up 2 bases and J gave up 3 bases; unmatched junction bases: 7. The timepoints at which blood was sampled were baseline, cycle 4 day 1, and cycle 7 day 1. This sequence originates from an adult with an advanced solid tumor such as melanoma, head and neck, liver or kidney cancer. The source material was CD4+ or CD8+ T cells sorted from blood, sampled in a trial of the OX40 agonist ivuxolimab. The chain joins TRBV9 to TRBJ1-2; 7 nucleotides match TRBD1. CDR3 sequence: CASSVSDRTHYGYTF. CDR3 DNA: TGTGCCAGCAGCGTTTCGGACAGGACCCACTATGGCTACACCTTC.